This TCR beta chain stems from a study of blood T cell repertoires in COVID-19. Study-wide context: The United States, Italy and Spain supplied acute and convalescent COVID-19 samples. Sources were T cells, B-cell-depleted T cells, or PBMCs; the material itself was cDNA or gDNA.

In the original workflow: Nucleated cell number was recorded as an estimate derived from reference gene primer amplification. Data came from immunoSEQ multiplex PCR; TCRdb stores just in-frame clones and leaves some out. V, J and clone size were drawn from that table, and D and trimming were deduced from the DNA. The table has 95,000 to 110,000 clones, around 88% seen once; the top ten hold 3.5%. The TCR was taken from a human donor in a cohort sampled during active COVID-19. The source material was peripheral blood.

The DNA for the CDR3 is TGTGCCAGCAGCTTCGTTGGGGCCAGCTCCTACGAGCAGTACTTC. Translating gives CASSFVGASSYEQYF. The V call is TRBV5-6, the J call TRBJ2-7; TRBD1 might be the D (5 bases). CDR1 and CDR2 (germline): SGHDT, YYEEEE. CDR3 length: 15 amino acids. Deletions cut 2 bases from V and 0 bases from J, with 12 bases between.